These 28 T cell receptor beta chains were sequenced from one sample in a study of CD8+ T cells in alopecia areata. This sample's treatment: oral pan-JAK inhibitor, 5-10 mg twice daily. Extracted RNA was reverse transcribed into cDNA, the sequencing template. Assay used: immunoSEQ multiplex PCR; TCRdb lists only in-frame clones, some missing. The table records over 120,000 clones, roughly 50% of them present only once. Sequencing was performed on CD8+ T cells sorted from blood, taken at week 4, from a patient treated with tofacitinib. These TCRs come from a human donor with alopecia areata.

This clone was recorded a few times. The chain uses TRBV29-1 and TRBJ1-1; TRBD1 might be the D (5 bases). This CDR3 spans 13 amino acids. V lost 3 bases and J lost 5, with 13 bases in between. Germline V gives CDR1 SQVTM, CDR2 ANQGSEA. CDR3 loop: CSVDPGGGTEAFF. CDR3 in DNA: TGCAGCGTTGACCCCGGGGGAGGGACTGAAGCTTTCTTT.

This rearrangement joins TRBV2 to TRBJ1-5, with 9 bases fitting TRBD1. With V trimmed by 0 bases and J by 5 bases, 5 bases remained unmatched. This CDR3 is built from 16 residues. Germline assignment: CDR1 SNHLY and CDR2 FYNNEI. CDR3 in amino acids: CASSEAGTGSYQPQHF. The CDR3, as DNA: TGTGCCAGCAGTGAAGCCGGGACAGGGTCCTATCAGCCCCAGCATTTT.

CDR3 in amino acids: CAISPTSGDQETQYF. In nucleotides, the CDR3 is TGTGCCATCAGCCCGACTAGCGGGGATCAAGAGACCCAGTACTTC. The chain combines TRBV10-3 with TRBJ2-5; 11 nucleotides align to TRBD2. The CDR3 sequence is 15 residues long. CDR1 is ENHRY, CDR2 SYGVKD, per germline. Germline trimming cut 6 bases from V and 2 bases from J; bases unmatched to any gene: 5.

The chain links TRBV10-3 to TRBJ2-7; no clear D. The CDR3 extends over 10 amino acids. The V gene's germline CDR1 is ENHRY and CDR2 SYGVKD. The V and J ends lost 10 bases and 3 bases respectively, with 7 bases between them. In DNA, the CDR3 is TGTGCCAGCAGAGACTACGAGCAGTACTTC. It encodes CASRDYEQYF.

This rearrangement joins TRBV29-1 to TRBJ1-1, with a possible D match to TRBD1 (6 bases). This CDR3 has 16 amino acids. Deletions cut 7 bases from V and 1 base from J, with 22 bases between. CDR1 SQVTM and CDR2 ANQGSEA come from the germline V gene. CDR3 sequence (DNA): TGCAGCGCCGACCTGCAGGGGTGGTCATCGAACACTGAAGCTTTCTTT. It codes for CSADLQGWSSNTEAFF.

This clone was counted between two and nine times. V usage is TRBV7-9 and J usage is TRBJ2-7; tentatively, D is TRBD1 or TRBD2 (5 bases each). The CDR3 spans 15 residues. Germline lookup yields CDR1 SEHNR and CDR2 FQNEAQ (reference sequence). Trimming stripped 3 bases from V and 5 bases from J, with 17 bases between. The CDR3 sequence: CASSLYSGTSDEQYF. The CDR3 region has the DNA TGTGCCAGCAGCTTGTATTCCGGGACCAGCGACGAGCAGTACTTC.

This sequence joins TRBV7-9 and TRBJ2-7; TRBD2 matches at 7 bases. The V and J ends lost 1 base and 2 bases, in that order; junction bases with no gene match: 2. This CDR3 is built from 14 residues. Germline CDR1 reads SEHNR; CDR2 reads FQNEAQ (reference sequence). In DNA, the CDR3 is TGTGCCAGCAGCTTAGAGAGCGGGGCCTACGAGCAGTACTTC. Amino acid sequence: CASSLESGAYEQYF.

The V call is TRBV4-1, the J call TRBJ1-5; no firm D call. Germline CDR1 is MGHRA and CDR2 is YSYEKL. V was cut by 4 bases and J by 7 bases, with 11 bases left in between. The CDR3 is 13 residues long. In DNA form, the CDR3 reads TGCGCCAGCAGCCTCCGAGTGGGGCAGCCCCAGCATTTT. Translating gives CASSLRVGQPQHF.

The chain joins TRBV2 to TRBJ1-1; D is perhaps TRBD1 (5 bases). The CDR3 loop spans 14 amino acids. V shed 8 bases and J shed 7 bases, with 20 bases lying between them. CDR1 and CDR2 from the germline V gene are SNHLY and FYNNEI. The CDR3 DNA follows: TGTGCCAGCGGGGGAGAGGGCGGTCCCAATGAAGCTTTCTTT. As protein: CASGGEGGPNEAFF.

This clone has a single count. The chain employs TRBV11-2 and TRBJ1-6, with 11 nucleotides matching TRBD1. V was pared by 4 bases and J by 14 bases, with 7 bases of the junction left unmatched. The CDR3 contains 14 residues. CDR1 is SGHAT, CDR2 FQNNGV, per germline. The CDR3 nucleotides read TGTGCCAGCAGCTCGGGACAGGGGGTAACGACCCTCCACTTT. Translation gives CASSSGQGVTTLHF.

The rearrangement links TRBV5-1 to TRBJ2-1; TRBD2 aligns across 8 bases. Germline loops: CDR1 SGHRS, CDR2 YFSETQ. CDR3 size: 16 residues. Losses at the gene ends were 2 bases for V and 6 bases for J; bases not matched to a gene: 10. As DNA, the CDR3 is TGCGCCAGCAGCTTCACGGGGGGGCCCGCGGTCAATGAGCAGTTCTTC. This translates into CASSFTGGPAVNEQFF.

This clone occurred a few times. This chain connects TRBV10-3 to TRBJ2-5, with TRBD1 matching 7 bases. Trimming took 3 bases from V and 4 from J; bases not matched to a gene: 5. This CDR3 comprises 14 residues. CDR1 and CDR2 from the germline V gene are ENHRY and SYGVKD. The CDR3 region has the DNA TGTGCCATCAGTGAAGACAGGGTGATAGAGACCCAGTACTTC. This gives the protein CAISEDRVIETQYF.

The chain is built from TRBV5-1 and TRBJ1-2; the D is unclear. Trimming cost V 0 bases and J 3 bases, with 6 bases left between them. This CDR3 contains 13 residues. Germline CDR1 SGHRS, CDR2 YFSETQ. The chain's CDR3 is CASSLGAYYGYTF. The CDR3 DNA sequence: TGCGCCAGCAGCTTGGGGGCTTACTATGGCTACACCTTC.

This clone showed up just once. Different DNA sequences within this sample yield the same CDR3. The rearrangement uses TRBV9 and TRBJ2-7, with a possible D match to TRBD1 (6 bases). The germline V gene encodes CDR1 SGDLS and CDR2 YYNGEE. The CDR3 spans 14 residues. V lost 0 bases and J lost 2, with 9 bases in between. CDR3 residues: CASSVEDSPYEQYF. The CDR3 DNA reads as TGTGCCAGCAGCGTAGAGGACAGCCCCTACGAGCAGTACTTC.

The CDR3 DNA sequence: TGTGCCAGCAGCAAAGACCCAGGTACCCCTGGGGAGCAGTACTTC. Its translation is CASSKDPGTPGEQYF. V and J are TRBV21-1 and TRBJ2-7; the table gives TRBD1 as D, unverified against the DNA. TRBV21-1 is noted as a pseudogene. The CDR3 length is 15 residues.

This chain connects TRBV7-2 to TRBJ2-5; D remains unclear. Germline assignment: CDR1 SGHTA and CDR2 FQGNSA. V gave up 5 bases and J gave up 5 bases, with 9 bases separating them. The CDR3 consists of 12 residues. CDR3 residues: CASSTDGETQYF. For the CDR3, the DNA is TGTGCCAGCAGCACTGATGGGGAGACCCAGTACTTC.

The CDR3 is CASSLTGVRTGELFF. The CDR3 bases are TGTGCCAGCAGCTTGACAGGTGTTAGGACCGGGGAGCTGTTTTTT. V is TRBV5-4 and J is TRBJ2-2; tentative D call: TRBD1 (5 bases). The CDR3 is made up of 15 amino acids. With 1 base removed from V and 5 bases from J, the gap between germline ends came to 12 bases. CDR1 is SGHNT, CDR2 YYREEE, per germline (reference sequence).

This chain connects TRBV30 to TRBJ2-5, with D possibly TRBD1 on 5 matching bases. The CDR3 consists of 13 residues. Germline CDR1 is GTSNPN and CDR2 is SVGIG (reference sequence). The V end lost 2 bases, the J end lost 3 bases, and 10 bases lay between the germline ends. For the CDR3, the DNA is TGTGCCTGGAGTTTTGGGGCGGAAGAGACCCAGTACTTC. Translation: CAWSFGAEETQYF.

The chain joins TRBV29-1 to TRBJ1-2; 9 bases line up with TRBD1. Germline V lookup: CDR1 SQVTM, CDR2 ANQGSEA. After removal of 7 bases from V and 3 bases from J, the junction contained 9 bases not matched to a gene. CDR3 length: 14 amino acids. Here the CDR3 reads CSARLGQGDYGYTF. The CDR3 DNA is TGCAGCGCCCGGCTGGGACAGGGAGACTATGGCTACACCTTC.

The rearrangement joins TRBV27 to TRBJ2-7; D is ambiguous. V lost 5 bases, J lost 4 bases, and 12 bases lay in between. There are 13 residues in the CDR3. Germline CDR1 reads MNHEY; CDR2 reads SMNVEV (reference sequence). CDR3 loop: CASSLTPTYEQYF. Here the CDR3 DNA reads TGTGCCAGCAGTCTTACTCCGACATACGAGCAGTACTTC.

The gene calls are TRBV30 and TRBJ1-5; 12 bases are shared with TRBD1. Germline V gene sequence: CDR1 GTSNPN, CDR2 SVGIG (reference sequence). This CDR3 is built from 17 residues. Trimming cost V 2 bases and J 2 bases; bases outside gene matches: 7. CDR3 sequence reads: CAWSRDRGLKGNQPQHF. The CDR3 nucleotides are TGTGCCTGGAGTAGGGACAGGGGGCTGAAGGGCAATCAGCCCCAGCATTTT.

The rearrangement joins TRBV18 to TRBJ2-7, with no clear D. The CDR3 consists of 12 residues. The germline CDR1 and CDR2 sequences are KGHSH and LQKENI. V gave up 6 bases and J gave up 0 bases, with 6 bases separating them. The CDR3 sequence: CASSPSSYEQYF. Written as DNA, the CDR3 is TGTGCCAGCTCCCCAAGCTCCTACGAGCAGTACTTC.

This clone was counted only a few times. CDR3 residues: CASSSGGPWETQYF. CDR3 nucleotide sequence: TGTGCCAGCAGTTCCGGGGGGCCGTGGGAGACCCAGTACTTC. The chain couples TRBV27 to TRBJ2-5; possible D gene TRBD2, 7 bases. V was trimmed by 4 bases and J by 5 bases, leaving 14 bases between them. There are 14 residues in the CDR3. Germline V CDR1 and CDR2: MNHEY, SMNVEV (reference sequence).

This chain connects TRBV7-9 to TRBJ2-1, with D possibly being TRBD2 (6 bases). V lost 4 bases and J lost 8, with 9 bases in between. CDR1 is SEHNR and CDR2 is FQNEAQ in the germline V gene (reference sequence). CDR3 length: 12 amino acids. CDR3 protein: CASSSWEDEQFF. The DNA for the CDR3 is TGTGCCAGCAGCTCTTGGGAGGATGAGCAGTTCTTC. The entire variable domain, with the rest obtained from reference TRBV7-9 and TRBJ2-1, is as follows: DTGVSQNPRHKITKRGQNVTFRCDPISEHNRLYWYRQTLGQGPEFLTYFQNEAQLEKSRLLSDRFSAERPKGSFSTLEIQRTEQGDSAMYLCASSSWEDEQFFGPGTRLTVL.

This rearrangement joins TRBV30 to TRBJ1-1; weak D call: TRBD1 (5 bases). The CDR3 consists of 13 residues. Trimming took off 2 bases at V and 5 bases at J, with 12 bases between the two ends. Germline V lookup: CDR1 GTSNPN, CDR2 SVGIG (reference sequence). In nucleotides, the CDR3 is TGTGCCTGGAGTTGGGGGGGTAAGACTGAAGCTTTCTTT. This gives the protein CAWSWGGKTEAFF.

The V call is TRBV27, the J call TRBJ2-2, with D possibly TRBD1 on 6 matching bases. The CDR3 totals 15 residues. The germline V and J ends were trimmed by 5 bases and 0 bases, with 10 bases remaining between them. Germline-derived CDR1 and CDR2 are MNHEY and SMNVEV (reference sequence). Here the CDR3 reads CASSARGSNTGELFF. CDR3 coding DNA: TGTGCCAGCAGTGCTAGGGGGTCGAACACCGGGGAGCTGTTTTTT.

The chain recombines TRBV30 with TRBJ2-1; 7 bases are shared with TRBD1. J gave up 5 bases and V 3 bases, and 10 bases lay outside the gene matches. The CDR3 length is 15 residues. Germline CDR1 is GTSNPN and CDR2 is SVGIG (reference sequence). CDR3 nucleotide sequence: TGTGCCTGGAGAGAACCGGGACAGACAAACAATGAGCAGTTCTTC. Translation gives CAWREPGQTNNEQFF.

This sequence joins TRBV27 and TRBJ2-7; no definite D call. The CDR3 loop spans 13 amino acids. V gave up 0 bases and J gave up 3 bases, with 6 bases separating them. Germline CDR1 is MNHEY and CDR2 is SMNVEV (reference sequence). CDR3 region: CASSLSSLYEQYF. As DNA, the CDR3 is TGTGCCAGCAGTTTATCTAGCCTCTACGAGCAGTACTTC.